The sequence of this T cell receptor beta chain was determined in a study of blood T cell repertoires in COVID-19. This CDR3 region has 15 residues. V was pared by 3 bases and J by 5 bases, with 16 bases between. The V gene's germline CDR1 is LNHDA and CDR2 SQIVND (reference sequence). TCRdb keeps only in-frame clones here, not all; method: immunoSEQ multiplex PCR. The data show approximately 170,000 clones, with around 85% seen just once and approximately 3% held by the top ten. This receptor was taken from a young woman who had recovered from COVID-19. The sample taken for sequencing was PBMCs or T cells enriched from blood (not recorded which). The chain uses TRBV19 and TRBJ1-1; D perhaps matches TRBD1 (5 bases). The CDR3 reads CASSIEGQGGTEAFF. The CDR3 nucleotides are TGTGCCAGTAGTATTGAAGGGCAGGGAGGGACTGAAGCTTTCTTT.